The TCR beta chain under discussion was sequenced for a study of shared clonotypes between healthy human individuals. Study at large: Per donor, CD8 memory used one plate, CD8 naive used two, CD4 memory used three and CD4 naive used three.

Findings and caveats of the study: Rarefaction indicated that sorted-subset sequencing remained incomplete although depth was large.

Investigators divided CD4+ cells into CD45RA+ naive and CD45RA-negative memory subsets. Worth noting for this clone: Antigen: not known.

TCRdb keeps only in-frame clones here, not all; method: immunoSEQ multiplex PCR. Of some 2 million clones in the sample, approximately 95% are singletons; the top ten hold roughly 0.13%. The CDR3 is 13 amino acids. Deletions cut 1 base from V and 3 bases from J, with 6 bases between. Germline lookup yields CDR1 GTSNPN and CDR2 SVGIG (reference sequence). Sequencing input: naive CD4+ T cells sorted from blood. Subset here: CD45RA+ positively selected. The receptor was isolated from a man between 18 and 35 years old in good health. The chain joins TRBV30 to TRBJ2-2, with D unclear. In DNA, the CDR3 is TGTGCCTGGAGTGGAGGCTACACCGGGGAGCTGTTTTTT. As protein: CAWSGGYTGELFF.